Each of the 22 T cell receptor beta chains below was sequenced from the same sample in a study of CD8 T cells in ankylosing spondylitis. One entry per CDR3 protein results from TCRdb running MiXCR on the 5' RACE reads. The sample has 300,000 to 400,000 distinct CDR3 sequences; approximately 15% are singletons. Sequenced: blood, either unsorted or a sorted T cell fraction (not recorded which). Every receptor here comes from a male donor with ankylosing spondylitis or in good health (not recorded which).

The chain combines TRBV24-1 with TRBJ2-7; D not certain. Germline CDR1 and CDR2: KGHDR and SFDVKD. The germline V and J ends were trimmed by 2 bases and 7 bases, with 17 bases remaining between them. This CDR3 is built from 15 residues. CDR3 bases: TGTGCCACCAGTGATTCTGGCAGGCTCCTGGATGAGCAGTACTTC. It codes for CATSDSGRLLDEQYF.

The CDR3 region is CATSDFQGEQYF. The CDR3 bases are TGTGCCACCAGTGATTTCCAGGGCGAGCAGTACTTC. V is TRBV24-1 and J is TRBJ2-7; maybe TRBD1 (5 bases). From germline, CDR1 is KGHDR and CDR2 SFDVKD. The CDR3 spans 12 residues. The V end was cut by 1 base, the J end by 6 bases, with 6 bases between.

The chain couples TRBV2 to TRBJ2-1; 10 bases are shared with TRBD2. Trimming at V came to 6 bases and at J to 1 base, leaving 0 bases not matched to a gene. The CDR3 covers 14 residues. Germline CDR1 SNHLY, CDR2 FYNNEI. The chain's CDR3 is CASRAGGSYNEQFF. The CDR3 DNA reads TGTGCCAGCAGAGCGGGAGGGTCCTACAATGAGCAGTTCTTC. The full variable domain, its missing parts supplied by reference TRBV2 and TRBJ2-1, is EPEVTQTPSHQVTQMGQEVILRCVPISNHLYFYWYRQILGQKVEFLVSFYNNEISEKSEIFDDQFSVERPDGSNFTLKIRSTKLEDSAMYFCASRAGGSYNEQFFGPGTRLTVL.

Only a few counts were recorded for this clonotype. V usage is TRBV18 and J usage is TRBJ2-1; 12 nucleotides match TRBD2. V was pared by 6 bases and J by 8 bases, with 23 bases of the junction left unmatched. Germline V gene lookup returns CDR1 KGHSH and CDR2 LQKENI. The CDR3 has 20 amino acids. CDR3 coding DNA: TGTGCCAGCTCCCTGATGGGTCCAGGGAAGACTAGCGGGAGTATCGATGAGCAGTTCTTC. It encodes CASSLMGPGKTSGSIDEQFF.

This clonotype was detected ten times or more. The genes are TRBV6-5 and TRBJ2-7; 12 bases are shared with TRBD2. V lost 2 bases and J lost 5; bases outside the gene matches: 7. The CDR3 is 16 residues long. The germline V gene has CDR1 MNHEY and CDR2 SVGAGI. Here the CDR3 reads CASSYERLAGDDEQYF. Written as DNA, the CDR3 is TGTGCCAGCAGTTACGAACGACTAGCGGGAGATGACGAGCAGTACTTC.

The chain links TRBV5-1 to TRBJ2-5; 7 bases fit TRBD1. The CDR3 totals 14 residues. V was pared by 4 bases and J by 7 bases, with 10 bases of the junction left unmatched. The germline V gene encodes CDR1 SGHRS and CDR2 YFSETQ. The chain's CDR3 is CASSPRQGTPTQYF. The DNA for the CDR3 is TGCGCCAGCAGCCCCCGACAGGGTACTCCGACCCAGTACTTC. The whole variable domain, filled in from reference TRBV5-1 and TRBJ2-5, reads KAGVTQTPRYLIKTRGQQVTLSCSPISGHRSVSWYQQTPGQGLQFLFEYFSETQRNKGNFPGRFSGRQFSNSRSEMNVSTLELGDSALYLCASSPRQGTPTQYFGPGTRLLVL.

This clonotype appeared a few times. V and J are TRBV9 and TRBJ2-2; TRBD2 is a possible D gene (5 bases). Trimming left V 2 bases short and J 2 bases short, with 7 bases between. In germline, CDR1 is SGDLS, CDR2 YYNGEE. The CDR3 extends over 14 amino acids. This CDR3 is CASSVGVNTGELFF. The DNA for the CDR3 is TGTGCCAGCAGCGTCGGGGTTAACACCGGGGAGCTGTTTTTT.

This chain links TRBV11-2 with TRBJ1-2, with D maybe TRBD1 (5 bases). Germline V CDR1 and CDR2: SGHAT, FQNNGV. V shed 5 bases and J shed 0 bases, with 22 bases lying between them. This CDR3 comprises 18 residues. The chain's CDR3 is CASSTPRGPHSANYGYTF. In DNA, the CDR3 is TGTGCCAGCAGCACCCCGAGGGGCCCTCACTCAGCTAACTATGGCTACACCTTC.

The V and J genes are TRBV20-1 and TRBJ2-5; 7 bases are shared with TRBD2. The V and J ends lost 4 bases and 3 bases, in that order; junction bases with no gene match: 5. Germline lookup yields CDR1 DFQATT and CDR2 SNEGSKA (reference sequence). This CDR3 spans 13 amino acids. DNA of the CDR3: TGCAGTGCTAAACGGCTAGCGGAAGAGACCCAGTACTTC. This encodes CSAKRLAEETQYF.

The chain combines TRBV6-4 with TRBJ2-1; D unclear. V was clipped by 1 base and J by 7 bases, with 5 bases between them. Germline CDR1 and CDR2: MRHNA and SNTAGT. CDR3 length: 12 residues. In DNA, the CDR3 is TGTGCCAGCAGTGACTGGCGGAATGAGCAGTTCTTC. Amino acids: CASSDWRNEQFF.

The chain joins TRBV6-1 to TRBJ2-1, with 8 bases fitting TRBD2. The CDR3 contains 12 residues. V lost 7 bases and J lost 7; bases outside the gene matches: 3. Germline V gene lookup returns CDR1 MNHNS and CDR2 SASEGT. Here the CDR3 reads CASTGTRNEQFF. For the CDR3, the DNA is TGTGCCAGCACTGGGACTAGAAATGAGCAGTTCTTC.

In its sample, this clonotype was seen a few times. This chain links TRBV5-1 with TRBJ1-1; the match to TRBD1 covers 7 bases. Germline V gene data show CDR1 as SGHRS and CDR2 as YFSETQ. V gave up 2 bases and J gave up 1 base; unmatched junction bases: 5. The CDR3 is 15 residues long. CDR3 in amino acids: CASSLSGQANTEAFF. DNA for the CDR3: TGCGCCAGCAGCTTATCTGGACAGGCGAACACTGAAGCTTTCTTT.

This clonotype occurred many times. The chain links TRBV5-1 to TRBJ2-1; D gene ambiguous. The germline CDR1 and CDR2 sequences are SGHRS and YFSETQ. Trimming removed 0 bases at V and 6 bases at J, with 7 bases between. The CDR3 totals 13 residues. The CDR3 DNA reads as TGCGCCAGCAGCTTGGGGGCGGTCAATGAGCAGTTCTTC. Amino acid sequence: CASSLGAVNEQFF.

This clonotype was seen a few times. The CDR3 loop reads CASSRDRGEETQYF. In DNA, the CDR3 is TGCGCCAGCAGCCGGGACAGGGGCGAAGAGACCCAGTACTTC. The chain recombines TRBV5-1 with TRBJ2-5, with TRBD1 matching 10 bases. Trimming took 4 bases from V and 3 from J; bases not matched to a gene: 3. Germline CDR1 and CDR2: SGHRS and YFSETQ. The CDR3 extends over 14 amino acids. Full variable domain (missing parts from reference TRBV5-1 and TRBJ2-5): KAGVTQTPRYLIKTRGQQVTLSCSPISGHRSVSWYQQTPGQGLQFLFEYFSETQRNKGNFPGRFSGRQFSNSRSEMNVSTLELGDSALYLCASSRDRGEETQYFGPGTRLLVL.

This chain uses TRBV30 with TRBJ2-1; D assignment may be TRBD1 or TRBD2 (5 bases each). CDR3 length: 14 residues. Trimming pared 2 bases from V and 5 bases from J, leaving 13 bases between. Germline V CDR1 and CDR2: GTSNPN, SVGIG (reference sequence). The CDR3 region is CAWSPARDHNEQFF. The CDR3 bases are TGTGCCTGGAGTCCCGCTAGGGACCACAATGAGCAGTTCTTC.

This clonotype was counted a few times. The chain recombines TRBV2 with TRBJ2-3; 10 bases fit TRBD2. After removal of 7 bases from V and 4 bases from J, the junction contained 8 bases not matched to a gene. CDR1 and CDR2 (germline): SNHLY, FYNNEI. The CDR3 covers 15 residues. The CDR3 protein is CASNGGSGRADTQYF. The CDR3 nucleotides read TGTGCCAGCAACGGCGGGAGCGGGAGGGCAGATACGCAGTATTTT.

The chain has TRBV9 and TRBJ2-2, with TRBD2 matching 9 bases. The junction had 7 bases not matched to a gene; V was cut back by 3 bases and J by 4 bases. The CDR3 runs to 16 residues. Germline lookup yields CDR1 SGDLS and CDR2 YYNGEE. DNA for the CDR3: TGTGCCAGCAGCGGAATAGCGGGAGTTATCACCGGGGAGCTGTTTTTT. The encoded protein is CASSGIAGVITGELFF. The variable domain in full, completed from reference TRBV9 and TRBJ2-2, reads DSGVTQTPKHLITATGQRVTLRCSPRSGDLSVYWYQQSLDQGLQFLIQYYNGEERAKGNILERFSAQQFPDLHSELNLSSLELGDSALYFCASSGIAGVITGELFFGEGSRLTVL.

This clonotype has more than one count but fewer than ten. The chain recombines TRBV9 with TRBJ2-7; D is perhaps TRBD1 (5 bases). With 3 bases removed from V and 2 bases from J, the gap between germline ends came to 15 bases. The CDR3 totals 15 residues. CDR1 SGDLS and CDR2 YYNGEE come from the germline V gene. CDR3 region: CASSEGSGYPYEQYF. CDR3 DNA sequence: TGTGCCAGCAGCGAGGGTTCAGGGTACCCCTACGAGCAGTACTTC.

This clonotype was seen more than once but under ten times. The chain links TRBV5-1 to TRBJ2-7, with 7 bases lining up with TRBD1. The V and J ends lost 3 bases and 7 bases, in that order; junction bases with no gene match: 13. From germline, CDR1 is SGHRS and CDR2 YFSETQ. CDR3 length: 15 amino acids. CDR3: CASSSTGTANGEQYF. CDR3 coding DNA: TGCGCCAGCAGCTCAACCGGGACAGCCAATGGTGAGCAGTACTTC. Combining the CDR3 with reference TRBV5-1 and TRBJ2-7 gives the whole variable domain KAGVTQTPRYLIKTRGQQVTLSCSPISGHRSVSWYQQTPGQGLQFLFEYFSETQRNKGNFPGRFSGRQFSNSRSEMNVSTLELGDSALYLCASSSTGTANGEQYFGPGTRLTVT.

The V call is TRBV15, the J call TRBJ2-3; D remains ambiguous. Trimming cost V 2 bases and J 8 bases, with 17 bases left between them. The germline V gene has CDR1 LNHNV and CDR2 YYDKDF (reference sequence). This CDR3 region has 15 residues. CDR3: CATSRPPFATVTQYF. In DNA form, the CDR3 reads TGTGCCACCAGCAGACCCCCGTTCGCCACCGTTACGCAGTATTTT.

The chain is built from TRBV7-7 and TRBJ2-3; possible D gene TRBD1, 5 bases. Germline CDR1 is SSHAT and CDR2 is FNYEAQ (reference sequence). The CDR3 length is 14 residues. The germline V and J ends were trimmed by 5 bases and 3 bases, with 12 bases remaining between them. CDR3 coding DNA: TGTGCCAGCAGCATGGGGCAGGGAACAGATACGCAGTATTTT. As protein: CASSMGQGTDTQYF.

The J gene is TRBJ1-4, the V gene TRBV7-9, with no clear D. The germline CDR1 and CDR2 sequences are SEHNR and FQNEAQ (reference sequence). V was shortened by 1 base and J by 2 bases, with 8 bases between the two germline ends. This CDR3 comprises 15 residues. CDR3 loop: CASSLGEPTNEKLFF. The CDR3 nucleotides read TGTGCCAGCAGCTTAGGGGAACCTACTAATGAAAAACTGTTTTTT. Full variable domain (rest looked up from reference TRBV7-9 and TRBJ1-4): DTGVSQNPRHKITKRGQNVTFRCDPISEHNRLYWYRQTLGQGPEFLTYFQNEAQLEKSRLLSDRFSAERPKGSFSTLEIQRTEQGDSAMYLCASSLGEPTNEKLFFGSGTQLSVL.